The 17 T cell receptor beta chains listed next were all sequenced from one sample in a study of CD8 T cells in ankylosing spondylitis. A single record per CDR3 protein comes from TCRdb applying MiXCR to the 5' RACE reads. The data show more than 200,000 distinct CDR3 sequences, more than 20% seen once. The specimen sequenced was blood, either unsorted or a sorted T cell fraction (not recorded which). The source is a male donor with ankylosing spondylitis or in good health (not recorded which).

This clonotype was counted many times. The V gene is TRBV5-1, the J gene TRBJ2-2; 9 bases map to TRBD1. The CDR3 has 16 amino acids. The junction had 11 bases not matched to a gene; V was cut back by 7 bases and J by 4 bases. The germline CDR1 and CDR2 sequences are SGHRS and YFSETQ. The CDR3 reads CASHPLGQGSTGELFF. DNA of the CDR3: TGCGCCAGCCATCCCTTGGGACAGGGTTCCACCGGGGAGCTGTTTTTT.

The sample holds a few counts of this clonotype. This chain uses TRBV5-1 with TRBJ2-6; D gene ambiguous. The CDR3 is 15 amino acids. Germline CDR1 reads SGHRS; CDR2 reads YFSETQ. Trimming shortened V by 5 bases and J by 0 bases, and 9 bases separated the two germline ends. The CDR3 reads CASSYSPSGANVLTF. The CDR3 bases are TGCGCCAGCAGTTACAGTCCCTCTGGGGCCAACGTCCTGACTTTC. Using reference TRBV5-1 and TRBJ2-6 for the parts outside the CDR3, the full variable domain is KAGVTQTPRYLIKTRGQQVTLSCSPISGHRSVSWYQQTPGQGLQFLFEYFSETQRNKGNFPGRFSGRQFSNSRSEMNVSTLELGDSALYLCASSYSPSGANVLTFGAGSRLTVL.

In its sample, this clonotype was seen many times. J is TRBJ2-7 and V is TRBV7-2; D possibly corresponds to TRBD2 (5 bases). The V gene's germline CDR1 is SGHTA and CDR2 FQGNSA. This CDR3 has 14 residues. V was shortened by 6 bases and J by 0 bases, with 12 bases between the two germline ends. CDR3 loop: CASSEGPASYEQYF. DNA of the CDR3: TGTGCCAGCAGTGAGGGTCCAGCCTCCTACGAGCAGTACTTC.

The V gene is TRBV7-2, the J gene TRBJ2-5, with D possibly being TRBD1 or TRBD2 (5 bases each). V was trimmed by 5 bases and J by 5 bases, leaving 24 bases between them. This CDR3 comprises 17 residues. Looked up from germline, CDR1 is SGHTA and CDR2 is FQGNSA. Here the CDR3 DNA reads TGTGCCAGCAGCACCCTCGGCGGACGGAGGAAGGGGGAGACCCAGTACTTC. It translates to CASSTLGGRRKGETQYF.

This clonotype was recorded many times. V usage is TRBV20-1 and J usage is TRBJ1-2; D unresolved. V was pared by 4 bases and J by 3 bases, with 9 bases between. Germline CDR1 reads DFQATT; CDR2 reads SNEGSKA (reference sequence). The CDR3 totals 12 residues. CDR3 loop: CSATEADYGYTF. The CDR3 nucleotides read TGCAGTGCTACCGAGGCGGACTATGGCTACACCTTC.

There are a few counts of this clonotype. The genes are TRBV6-6 and TRBJ2-2, with D perhaps TRBD2 (6 bases). Trimming took off 6 bases at V and 4 bases at J, with 9 bases between the two ends. Germline V CDR1 and CDR2: MNHNY, SVGAGI (reference sequence). CDR3 length: 13 amino acids. The CDR3 protein is CASREGVTGELFF. CDR3 nucleotide sequence: TGTGCCAGCAGGGAGGGTGTCACCGGGGAGCTGTTTTTT.

This clonotype was seen a handful of times. V gene TRBV12-3 or TRBV12-4 combines with J gene TRBJ1-1, with 7 bases fitting TRBD1. The CDR3 runs 14 residues. V lost 6 bases and J lost 2; bases outside the gene matches: 6. The CDR3 reads CASSQGTDNTEAFF. Here the CDR3 DNA reads TGTGCCAGCAGCCAAGGGACAGATAACACTGAAGCTTTCTTT.

This clonotype was counted many times. This chain links TRBV11-2 with TRBJ1-5; D not resolved. This CDR3 spans 15 amino acids. The V gene's germline CDR1 is SGHAT and CDR2 FQNNGV. V lost 1 base and J 2 bases, leaving 9 bases between the germline ends. Written as DNA, the CDR3 is TGTGCCAGCAGCTTAGTAGGGTGGGGCAATCAGCCCCAGCATTTT. It codes for CASSLVGWGNQPQHF.

This chain links TRBV27 with TRBJ2-5; 7 bases map to TRBD1. With V trimmed by 6 bases and J by 4 bases, 5 bases remained unmatched. Germline V gives CDR1 MNHEY, CDR2 SMNVEV (reference sequence). The CDR3 consists of 13 residues. The CDR3 sequence is CASSRQGRETQYF. CDR3 DNA: TGTGCCAGCAGCCGACAGGGTCGAGAGACCCAGTACTTC.

The table lists this clonotype with many counts. V usage is TRBV5-1 and J usage is TRBJ1-5; D unclear. Trimming took 4 bases from V and 6 from J, leaving 11 bases between them. The CDR3 spans 13 residues. The germline V gene encodes CDR1 SGHRS and CDR2 YFSETQ. CDR3 protein: CASSREEGQPQHF. CDR3 DNA: TGCGCCAGCAGCCGGGAGGAGGGTCAGCCCCAGCATTTT.

This chain connects TRBV20-1 to TRBJ2-2, with D tentatively TRBD1 (6 bases). CDR1 and CDR2 from the germline V gene are DFQATT and SNEGSKA (reference sequence). The CDR3 has 17 residues. V was shortened by 2 bases and J by 2 bases, with 18 bases between the two germline ends. CDR3 loop: CSARPPPGHPNTGELFF. The CDR3 nucleotides read TGCAGTGCTAGACCCCCCCCGGGACACCCTAACACCGGGGAGCTGTTTTTT.

The V and J genes are TRBV6-1 and TRBJ2-1, with D perhaps given as TRBD1 or TRBD2 (5 bases each). V was clipped by 8 bases and J by 5 bases, with 22 bases between them. This CDR3 is built from 16 residues. Germline values: CDR1 MNHNS, CDR2 SASEGT. The CDR3 DNA reads TGTGCCAGCCAAGCAACTTGGGGGAGACGAGACAATGAGCAGTTCTTC. Residues: CASQATWGRRDNEQFF.

This chain connects TRBV19 to TRBJ2-3, with no clear D. Germline V lookup: CDR1 LNHDA, CDR2 SQIVND (reference sequence). Trimming removed 5 bases from V and 9 bases from J, with 9 bases in between. There are 11 residues in the CDR3. Written as DNA, the CDR3 is TGTGCCAGTAGTGGCGGAATAACGCAGTATTTT. This encodes CASSGGITQYF.

This CDR3 reads CSARLGPSNQPQHF. The CDR3 DNA reads as TGCAGTGCTAGGCTCGGGCCGAGCAATCAGCCCCAGCATTTT. The chain is built from TRBV20-1 and TRBJ1-5; D not resolved. Looked up from germline, CDR1 is DFQATT and CDR2 is SNEGSKA (reference sequence). CDR3 length equals 14 residues. The V end lost 3 bases, the J end lost 1 base, and 10 bases lay between the germline ends.

V and J are TRBV20-1 and TRBJ2-2, with no clear D. The V and J ends lost 2 bases and 3 bases respectively, with 13 bases between them. CDR3 length: 15 residues. Germline CDR1 reads DFQATT; CDR2 reads SNEGSKA (reference sequence). The CDR3 sequence: CSARPSPFYTGELFF. The CDR3 nucleotides are TGCAGTGCTAGACCCTCACCCTTTTACACCGGGGAGCTGTTTTTT.

The chain recombines TRBV25-1 with TRBJ2-6; TRBD2 is a possible D gene (5 bases). The CDR3 is 13 residues long. The V and J ends lost 5 bases and 4 bases respectively, with 6 bases between them. Germline V gene data show CDR1 as MGHDK and CDR2 as SYGVNS. This CDR3 reads CASSPGGANVLTF. In DNA, the CDR3 is TGTGCCAGCAGTCCGGGGGGGGCCAACGTCCTGACTTTC.

The chain employs TRBV6-5 and TRBJ2-3, with 7 nucleotides matching TRBD2. J gave up 4 bases and V 0 bases, and 7 bases lay outside the gene matches. Germline CDR1 reads MNHEY; CDR2 reads SVGAGI. The CDR3 is 16 residues long. The CDR3 spells CASSYSGGEWADTQYF. CDR3 sequence (DNA): TGTGCCAGCAGTTACTCTGGGGGGGAATGGGCAGATACGCAGTATTTT.